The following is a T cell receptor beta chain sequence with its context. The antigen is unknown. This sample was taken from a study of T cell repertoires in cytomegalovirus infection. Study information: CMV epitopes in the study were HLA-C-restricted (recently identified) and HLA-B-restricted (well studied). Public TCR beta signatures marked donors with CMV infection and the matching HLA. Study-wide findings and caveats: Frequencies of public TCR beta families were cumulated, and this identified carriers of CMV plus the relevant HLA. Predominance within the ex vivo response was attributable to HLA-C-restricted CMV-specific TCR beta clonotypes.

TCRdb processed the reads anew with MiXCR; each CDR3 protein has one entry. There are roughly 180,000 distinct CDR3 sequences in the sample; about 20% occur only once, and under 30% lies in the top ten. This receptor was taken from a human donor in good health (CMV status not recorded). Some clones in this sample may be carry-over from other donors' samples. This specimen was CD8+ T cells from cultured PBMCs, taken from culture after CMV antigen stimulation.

The CDR3 nucleotides are TGTGCCAGCAGAGAAGGACAGGGGCCCTACGAGCAGTACTTC. Protein product: CASREGQGPYEQYF. This sequence joins TRBV6-2 or TRBV6-3 and TRBJ2-7, with TRBD1 matching 9 bases. The CDR3 runs 14 residues. From germline, CDR1 is MNHEY and CDR2 SVGEGT. J gave up 2 bases and V 6 bases, and 5 bases lay outside the gene matches.